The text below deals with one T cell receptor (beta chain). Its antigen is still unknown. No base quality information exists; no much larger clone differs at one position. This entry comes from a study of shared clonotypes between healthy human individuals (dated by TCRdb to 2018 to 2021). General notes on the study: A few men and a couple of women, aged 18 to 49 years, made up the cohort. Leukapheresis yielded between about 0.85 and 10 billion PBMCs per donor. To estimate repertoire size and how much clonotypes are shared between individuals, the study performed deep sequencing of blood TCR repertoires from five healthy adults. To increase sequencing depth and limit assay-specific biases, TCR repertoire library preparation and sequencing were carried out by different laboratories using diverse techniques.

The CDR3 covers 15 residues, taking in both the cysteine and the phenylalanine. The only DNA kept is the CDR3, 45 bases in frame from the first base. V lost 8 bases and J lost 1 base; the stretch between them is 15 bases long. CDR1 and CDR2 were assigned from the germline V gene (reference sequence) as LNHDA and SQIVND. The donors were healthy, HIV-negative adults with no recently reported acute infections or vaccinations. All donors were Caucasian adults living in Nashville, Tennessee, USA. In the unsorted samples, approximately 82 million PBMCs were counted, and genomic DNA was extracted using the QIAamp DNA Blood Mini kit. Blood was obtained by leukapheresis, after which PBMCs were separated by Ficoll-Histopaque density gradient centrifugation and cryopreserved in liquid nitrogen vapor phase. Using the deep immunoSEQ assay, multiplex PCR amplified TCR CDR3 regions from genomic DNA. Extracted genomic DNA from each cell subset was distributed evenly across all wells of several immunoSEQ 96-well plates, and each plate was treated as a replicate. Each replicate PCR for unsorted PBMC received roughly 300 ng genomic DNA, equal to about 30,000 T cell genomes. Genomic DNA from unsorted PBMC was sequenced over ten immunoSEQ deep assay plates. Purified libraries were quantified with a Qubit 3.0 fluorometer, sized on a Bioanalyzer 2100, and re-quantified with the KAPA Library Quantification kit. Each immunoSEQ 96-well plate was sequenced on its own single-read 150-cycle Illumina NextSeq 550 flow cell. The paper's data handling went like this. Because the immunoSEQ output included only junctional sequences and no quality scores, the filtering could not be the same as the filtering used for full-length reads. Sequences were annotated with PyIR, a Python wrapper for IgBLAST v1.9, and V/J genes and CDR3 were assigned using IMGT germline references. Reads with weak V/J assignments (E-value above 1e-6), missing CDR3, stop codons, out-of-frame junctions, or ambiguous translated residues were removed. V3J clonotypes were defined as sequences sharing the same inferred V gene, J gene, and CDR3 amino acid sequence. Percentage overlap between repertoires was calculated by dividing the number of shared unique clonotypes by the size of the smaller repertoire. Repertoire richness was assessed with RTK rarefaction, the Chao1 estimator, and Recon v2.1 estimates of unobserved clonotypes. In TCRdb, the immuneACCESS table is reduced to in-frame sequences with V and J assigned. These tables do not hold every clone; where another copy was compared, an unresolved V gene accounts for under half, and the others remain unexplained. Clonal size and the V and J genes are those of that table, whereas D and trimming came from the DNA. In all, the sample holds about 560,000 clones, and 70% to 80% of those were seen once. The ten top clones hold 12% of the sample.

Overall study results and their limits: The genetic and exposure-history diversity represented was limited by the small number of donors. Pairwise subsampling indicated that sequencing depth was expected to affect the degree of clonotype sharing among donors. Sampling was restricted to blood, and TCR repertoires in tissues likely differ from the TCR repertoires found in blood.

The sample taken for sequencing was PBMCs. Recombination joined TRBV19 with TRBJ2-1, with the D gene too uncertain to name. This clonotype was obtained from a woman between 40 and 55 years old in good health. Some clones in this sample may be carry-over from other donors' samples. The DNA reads TGTGCCAGTCAATCGGGCCGGCCGTCCTACAATGAGCAGTTCTTC. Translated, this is CASQSGRPSYNEQFF. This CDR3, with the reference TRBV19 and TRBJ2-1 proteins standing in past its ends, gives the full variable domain DGGITQSPKYLFRKEGQNVTLSCEQNLNHDAMYWYRQDPGQGLRLIYYSQIVNDFQKGDIAEGYSVSREKKESFPLTVTSAQKNPTAFYLCASQSGRPSYNEQFFGPGTRLTVL.